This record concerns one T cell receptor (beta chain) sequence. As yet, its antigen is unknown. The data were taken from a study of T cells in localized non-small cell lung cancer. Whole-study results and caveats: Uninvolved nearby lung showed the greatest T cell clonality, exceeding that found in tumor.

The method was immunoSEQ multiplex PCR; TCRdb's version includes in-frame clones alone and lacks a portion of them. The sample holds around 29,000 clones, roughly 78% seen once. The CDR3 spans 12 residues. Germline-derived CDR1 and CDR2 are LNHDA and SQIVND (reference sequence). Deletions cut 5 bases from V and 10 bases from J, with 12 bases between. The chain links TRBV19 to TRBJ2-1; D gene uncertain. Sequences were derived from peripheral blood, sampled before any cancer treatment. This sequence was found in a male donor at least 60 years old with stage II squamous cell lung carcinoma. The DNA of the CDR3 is TGTGCCAGTAGTGTCATCCCACGGGAGCAGTTCTTC. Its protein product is CASSVIPREQFF.